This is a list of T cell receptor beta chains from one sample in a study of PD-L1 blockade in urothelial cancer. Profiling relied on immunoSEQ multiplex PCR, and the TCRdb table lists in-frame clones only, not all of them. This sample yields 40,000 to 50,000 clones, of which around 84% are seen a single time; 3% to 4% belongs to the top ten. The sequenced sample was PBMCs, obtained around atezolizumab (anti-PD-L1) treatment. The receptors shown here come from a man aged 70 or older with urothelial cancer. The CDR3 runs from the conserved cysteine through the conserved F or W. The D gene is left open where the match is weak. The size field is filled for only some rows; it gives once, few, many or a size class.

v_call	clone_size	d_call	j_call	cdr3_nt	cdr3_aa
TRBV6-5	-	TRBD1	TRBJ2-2	TGTGCCAGCAGTGTACAGGGGCCCGGGGAGCTGTTTTTT	CASSVQGPGELFF
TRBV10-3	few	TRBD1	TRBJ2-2	TGTGCCGCAGGACAGGGGCGCGCCGGGGAGCTGTTTTTT	CAAGQGRAGELFF
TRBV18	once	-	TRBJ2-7	TGTGCCAGCTCACCACCGGGCAGGGATAGCTCCTACGAGCAGTACTTC	CASSPPGRDSSYEQYF
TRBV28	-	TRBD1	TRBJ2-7	TGTGCCAGCAGTACAACTCAGGGGGCGACGTACTTC	CASSTTQGATYF
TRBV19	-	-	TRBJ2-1	TGTGCCAGTAGTATCGTCTACGACAATGAGCAGTTCTTC	CASSIVYDNEQFF
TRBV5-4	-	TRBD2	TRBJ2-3	TGTGCCAGCAGCCGGACTAGCGGGAGATTGACAGATACGCAGTATTTT	CASSRTSGRLTDTQYF
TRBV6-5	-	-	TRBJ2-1	TGTGCCAGCAGTTACAGGACGGGAGAAGCAAATGAGCAGTTCTTC	CASSYRTGEANEQFF
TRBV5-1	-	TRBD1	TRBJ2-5	TGCGCCAGCAGCATTGGACAGGGCGGGGAGACCCAGTACTTC	CASSIGQGGETQYF
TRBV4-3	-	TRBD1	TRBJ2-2	TGCGCCAGCAGCCTTCTGACAGGGGACACCGGGGAGCTGTTTTTT	CASSLLTGDTGELFF
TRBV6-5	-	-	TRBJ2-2	TGTGCCAGCAGTCCGTACTTGGCCGGGGAGCTGTTTTTT	CASSPYLAGELFF
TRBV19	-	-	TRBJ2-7	TGTGCCAGTAGTAGAGGGTTCTACGAGCAGTACTTC	CASSRGFYEQYF
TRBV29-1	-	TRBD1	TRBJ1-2	TGCAGCGTTTCCCCGAGACAGGGGGCCGGGGGCTACACCTTC	CSVSPRQGAGGYTF
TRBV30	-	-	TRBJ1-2	TGTGCCTGGAGTGTAACGGTAGCTAACTATGGCTACACCTTC	CAWSVTVANYGYTF
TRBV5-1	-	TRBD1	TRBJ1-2	TGCGCCAGCAGCCCGGGACAGGGTAACTATGGCTACACCTTC	CASSPGQGNYGYTF
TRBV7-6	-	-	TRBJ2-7	TGTGCCAGCAGCTCCGGGGCGGGGGAGCAGTACTTC	CASSSGAGEQYF
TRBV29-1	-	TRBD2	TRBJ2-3	TGCAGCGTCGGTGGGACTAGCGGGGGGCTCAGCACAGATACGCAGTATTTT	CSVGGTSGGLSTDTQYF
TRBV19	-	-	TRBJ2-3	TGTGCCAGTCGATTGAGCGGGGATACGCAGTATTTT	CASRLSGDTQYF
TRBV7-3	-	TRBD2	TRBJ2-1	TGTGCCAGCAGCTTAAGACTGGCGGGAGGGCTCAATGAGCAGTTCTTC	CASSLRLAGGLNEQFF
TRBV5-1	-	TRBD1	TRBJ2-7	TGCGCCAGCAGCTTGGACGGACAGGGAGGCGAGCAGTACTTC	CASSLDGQGGEQYF
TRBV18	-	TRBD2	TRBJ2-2	TGTGCCAGCTCGTCCGCCGGGACCGCCGGACTAGCGGCGAACACCGGGGAGCTGTTTTTT	CASSSAGTAGLAANTGELFF
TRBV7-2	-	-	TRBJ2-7	TGTGCCAGCAGCCAACTAAGTTACGAGCAGTACTTC	CASSQLSYEQYF
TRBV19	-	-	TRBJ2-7	TGTGCCAGTAGTATCCGGGGACTCGCCGGCGAGCAGTACTTC	CASSIRGLAGEQYF
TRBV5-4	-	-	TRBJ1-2	TGTGCCAGCAGCCGAACCGATGGGGGCCTGCGGAGCCTCTATGGCTACACCTTC	CASSRTDGGLRSLYGYTF
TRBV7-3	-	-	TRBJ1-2	TGTGCCAGCAGCCTAAGGGAGGATATGGGCTACACCTTC	CASSLREDMGYTF
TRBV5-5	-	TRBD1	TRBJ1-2	TGTGCCAGCAGCCCGACAGGGCTAAACTATGGCTACACCTTC	CASSPTGLNYGYTF
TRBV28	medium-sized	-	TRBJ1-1	TGTGCCAGCAGTGTTGACAGCCCGAACACTGAAGCTTTCTTT	CASSVDSPNTEAFF
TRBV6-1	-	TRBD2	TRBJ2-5	TGTGCCAGCAGTGAGGCGGGGGGGACCCAGTACTTC	CASSEAGGTQYF
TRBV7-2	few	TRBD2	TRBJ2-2	TGTGCCAGCAGCTTACTCCCTAGCGGGCCACTGGGGACCGGGGAGCTGTTTTTT	CASSLLPSGPLGTGELFF
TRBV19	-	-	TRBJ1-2	TGTGCCAGTAAGGCAGGGTCTAACTATGGCTACACCTTC	CASKAGSNYGYTF
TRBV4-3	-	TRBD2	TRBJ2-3	TGCGCCAGCAGCCAAGATCCCGGACTAGGCACAGATACGCAGTATTTT	CASSQDPGLGTDTQYF
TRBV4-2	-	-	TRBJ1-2	TGTGCCAGCAGCCAAGATTTAGCCAACTATGGCTACACCTTC	CASSQDLANYGYTF
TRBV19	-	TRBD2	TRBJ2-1	TGTGCCAGTAGTAAGCAACCAGCGGGAGGTAGGGATGAGCAGTTCTTC	CASSKQPAGGRDEQFF
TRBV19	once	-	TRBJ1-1	TGTGCCAGTAATTTCGGTTTCCAGAACACTGAAGCTTTCTTT	CASNFGFQNTEAFF
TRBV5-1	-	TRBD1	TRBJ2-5	TGCGCCAGCAGCGGCGGGGACAGGTCCCAAGAGACCCAGTACTTC	CASSGGDRSQETQYF
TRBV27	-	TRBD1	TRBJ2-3	TGTGCCAGCAGGTTTGGACAGGGCACAGATACGCAGTATTTT	CASRFGQGTDTQYF
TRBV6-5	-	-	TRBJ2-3	TGTGCCAGCAGTTACACTCCATCAGATACGCAGTATTTT	CASSYTPSDTQYF
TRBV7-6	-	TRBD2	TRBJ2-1	TGTGCCAGCAGCTCCCAGCGGGGGGCCTACAATGAGCAGTTCTTC	CASSSQRGAYNEQFF
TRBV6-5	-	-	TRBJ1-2	TGTGCCAGCGGGGGGTTTGGGGGTGGCTACACCTTC	CASGGFGGGYTF
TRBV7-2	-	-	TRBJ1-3	TGTGCCAGCAGCTCCGGCGGGGTGGGAAACACCATATATTTT	CASSSGGVGNTIYF
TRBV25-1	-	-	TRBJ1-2	TGTGCCAGCACCCGGGGGGCAGGTTATGGCTACACCTTC	CASTRGAGYGYTF
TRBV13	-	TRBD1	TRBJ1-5	TGTGCCAGCAGCTTCGGCAGGGGGCTTAATCAGCCCCAGCATTTT	CASSFGRGLNQPQHF
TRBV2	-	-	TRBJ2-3	TGTGCCAGCAGTGAAGGTGGCGGGGGCCCAAGCACAGATACGCAGTATTTT	CASSEGGGGPSTDTQYF
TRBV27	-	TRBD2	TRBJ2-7	TGTGCCAGCAGTTCCGAGACTAGCGGGGTACATTACGAGCAGTACTTC	CASSSETSGVHYEQYF
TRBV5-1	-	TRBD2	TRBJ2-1	TGCGCCAGCAGCCCGGGGGAGGGGTATAGCGGGAGATCGAATGAGCAGTTCTTC	CASSPGEGYSGRSNEQFF
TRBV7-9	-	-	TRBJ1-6	TGTGCCAGCAGCTCCTCCGGGAGCTCCTATAATTCACCCCTCCACTTT	CASSSSGSSYNSPLHF
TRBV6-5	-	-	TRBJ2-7	TGTGCCAGCAGACCGACACTTCTCTCGGTCGAGCAGTACTTC	CASRPTLLSVEQYF
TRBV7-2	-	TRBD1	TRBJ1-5	TGTGCCAGCGGACAGGGTAGGAGCAATCAGCCCCAGCATTTT	CASGQGRSNQPQHF
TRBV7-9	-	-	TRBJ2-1	TGTGCCAGCAGCTTGTCAACAGATGAGCAGTTCTTC	CASSLSTDEQFF
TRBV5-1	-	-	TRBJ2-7	TGCGCCAGCAGGGGCGACGGAAGCTCCTACGAGCAGTACTTC	CASRGDGSSYEQYF
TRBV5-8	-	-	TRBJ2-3	TGTGCCAGCAGCTTTCAGGGGTCAGATACGCAGTATTTT	CASSFQGSDTQYF
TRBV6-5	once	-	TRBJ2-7	TGTGCCAGCAGTTACTCGAGTGCGACACCATACGAGCAGTACTTC	CASSYSSATPYEQYF
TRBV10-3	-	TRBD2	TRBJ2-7	TGTGCCATCTCAAAGGACAGGAGCCTGGGTCCTAGCGGGAGGGCCAGGTCCTACGAGCAGTACTTC	CAISKDRSLGPSGRARSYEQYF
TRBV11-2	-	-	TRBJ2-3	TGTGCCAGCAGCTTTCGTGGGGCCGATACGCAGTATTTT	CASSFRGADTQYF